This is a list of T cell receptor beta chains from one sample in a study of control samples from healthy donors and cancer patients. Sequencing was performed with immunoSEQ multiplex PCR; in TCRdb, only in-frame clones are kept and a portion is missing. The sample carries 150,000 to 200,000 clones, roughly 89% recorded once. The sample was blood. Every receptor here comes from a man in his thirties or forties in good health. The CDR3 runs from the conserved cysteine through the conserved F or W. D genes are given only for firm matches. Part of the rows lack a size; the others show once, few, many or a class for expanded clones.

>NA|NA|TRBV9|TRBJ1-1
CASSPTQQGPEAFF
TGTGCCAGCAGCCCAACGCAGCAGGGACCTGAAGCTTTCTTT
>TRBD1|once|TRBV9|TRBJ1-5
CASSDGQGPPQHF
TGTGCCAGCAGCGACGGACAGGGGCCGCCCCAGCATTTT
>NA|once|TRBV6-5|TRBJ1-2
CARVLGIGDYGYTF
TGTGCCAGGGTGTTGGGCATCGGTGACTATGGCTACACCTTC
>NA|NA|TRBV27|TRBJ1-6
CASSLWGHAFSSYNSPLHF
TGTGCCAGCAGTTTATGGGGGCATGCCTTTAGCTCCTATAATTCACCCCTCCACTTT
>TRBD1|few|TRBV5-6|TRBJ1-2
CASRFDRQGVLYGYTF
TGTGCCAGCAGGTTCGATAGACAGGGGGTACTCTATGGCTACACCTTC
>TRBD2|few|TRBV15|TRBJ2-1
CATSRTTSGGANEQFF
TGTGCCACCAGCAGAACAACTAGCGGGGGAGCCAATGAGCAGTTCTTC
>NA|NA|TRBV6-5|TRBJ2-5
CASRPLAAGAGTQYF
TGTGCCAGCAGGCCGCTAGCTGCAGGGGCGGGGACCCAGTACTTC
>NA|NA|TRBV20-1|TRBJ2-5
CSARPGETQYF
TGCAGTGCTAGACCTGGGGAGACCCAGTACTTC
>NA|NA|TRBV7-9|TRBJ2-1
CASQSLIRGGEQFF
TGTGCCAGCCAAAGTTTGATTCGGGGTGGTGAGCAGTTCTTC
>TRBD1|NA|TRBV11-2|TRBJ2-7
CASSVRDRGDEQYF
TGTGCCAGCAGCGTCCGGGACAGGGGAGACGAGCAGTACTTC
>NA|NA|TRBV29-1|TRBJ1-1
CSAPFGGLNTEAFF
TGCAGCGCCCCTTTCGGGGGGCTGAACACTGAAGCTTTCTTT
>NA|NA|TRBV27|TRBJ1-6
CASGPVAFFYNSPLHF
TGTGCCAGCGGTCCAGTGGCCTTCTTCTATAATTCACCCCTCCACTTT
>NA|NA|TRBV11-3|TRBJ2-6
CASSLGIANVLTF
TGTGCCAGCAGCTTAGGGATAGCCAACGTCCTGACTTTC
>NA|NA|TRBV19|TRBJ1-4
CASSPYRVTNEKLFF
TGTGCCAGTAGTCCTTACAGGGTGACTAATGAAAAACTGTTTTTT
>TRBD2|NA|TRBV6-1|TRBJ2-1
CASSEASGGANEQFF
TGTGCCAGCAGTGAAGCAAGCGGGGGGGCCAATGAGCAGTTCTTC
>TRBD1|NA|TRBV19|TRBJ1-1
CASRDREDTEAFF
TGTGCCAGTAGGGACAGGGAGGATACTGAAGCTTTCTTT
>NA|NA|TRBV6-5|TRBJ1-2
CASRYEGLRNYGYTF
TGTGCCAGCAGATACGAGGGACTTCGTAACTATGGCTACACCTTC
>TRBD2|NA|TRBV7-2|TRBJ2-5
CASSLAIGGGAETQYF
TGTGCCAGCAGCTTAGCGATAGGCGGGGGGGCAGAGACCCAGTACTTC
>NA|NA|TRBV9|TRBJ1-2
CASSVSQTVGYTF
TGTGCCAGCAGCGTATCCCAGACGGTCGGCTACACCTTC
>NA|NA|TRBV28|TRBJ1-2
CASSFINYGYTF
TGTGCCAGCAGTTTTATAAACTATGGCTACACCTTC
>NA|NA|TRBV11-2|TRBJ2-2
CASRHSLEIGELFF
TGTGCCAGCAGGCACTCTCTGGAGATCGGGGAGCTGTTTTTT
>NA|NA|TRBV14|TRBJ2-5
CASSQEAAIQETQYF
TGTGCCAGCAGCCAAGAGGCGGCTATCCAAGAGACCCAGTACTTC
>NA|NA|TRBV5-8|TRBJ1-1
CASSFRRPEREAFF
TGTGCCAGCAGCTTCCGAAGACCCGAACGTGAAGCTTTCTTT
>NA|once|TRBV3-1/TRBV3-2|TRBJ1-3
CASSQGKSNTIYF
TGTGCCAGCAGCCAAGGGAAATCGAACACCATATATTTT